Shown below are 7 T cell receptor beta chains from a single sample sequenced in a study of Ad26.COV2.S vaccination and SARS-CoV-2 variants. Described treatment: 15 to 20 received Ad26.COV2.S at low or high dose, single or two shots; about 5 received placebo; per-sample allocation not given. The study sampled participants on day 63 after the first vaccine or placebo injection. Sequenced by immunoSEQ multiplex PCR; TCRdb stores in-frame clones only, minus some. The sample consists of 300,000 to 350,000 clones, about 86% of them appearing once. The specimen was peripheral blood, collected in a trial of Ad26.COV2.S vaccine versus placebo. These receptors were taken from a person between 18 and 59 years old who received the Ad26.COV2.S COVID-19 vaccine or a placebo.

The rearrangement links TRBV11-2 to TRBJ1-4; D gene ambiguous. V was pared by 1 base and J by 8 bases, with 14 bases between. This CDR3 spans 15 amino acids. From germline, CDR1 is SGHAT and CDR2 FQNNGV. The chain's CDR3 is CASSLGVGMREKLFF. CDR3 DNA: TGTGCCAGCAGCTTAGGGGTAGGGATGAGAGAAAAACTGTTTTTT.

This sequence joins TRBV18 and TRBJ2-1; D not certain. The V gene's germline CDR1 is KGHSH and CDR2 LQKENI. The ends were cut back, 3 bases at V and 4 bases at J, with 19 bases in the middle. The CDR3 is 17 amino acids. The CDR3 sequence: CASSPLKAAANYNEQFF. CDR3 DNA: TGTGCCAGCTCACCGCTTAAGGCCGCCGCCAATTACAATGAGCAGTTCTTC.

The rearrangement joins TRBV2 to TRBJ1-1; maybe TRBD1 (5 bases). From germline, CDR1 is SNHLY and CDR2 FYNNEI. The length of the CDR3 is 13 residues. V lost 7 bases to trimming and J lost 7 bases, with 16 bases between them. The CDR3 DNA reads as TGTGCCAGCAACCTCAACGGGGCATTTGAAGCTTTCTTT. It translates to CASNLNGAFEAFF.

This clone was recorded once. The rearrangement joins TRBV3-1 (or the pseudogene TRBV3-2) to TRBJ1-2, with a weak D call TRBD1 (6 bases). Germline CDR1 and CDR2: LGHDT and YNNKEL (reference sequence). The CDR3 has 15 amino acids. V lost 3 bases and J 6 bases, leaving 17 bases between the germline ends. The CDR3 loop reads CASSHRQAGADGYTF. The CDR3 DNA follows: TGTGCCAGCAGCCATCGACAGGCCGGAGCGGATGGCTACACCTTC.

With regard to this clone: A junction boundary mismatches the germline segment, possibly from a read error. The chain employs TRBV10-1 and TRBJ2-3; unclear D gene. Germline V gene data show CDR1 as WNHNN and CDR2 as SYGVQD (reference sequence). This CDR3 has 14 amino acids. The CDR3 DNA follows: TGCGCCAGTAGTGAGACCCCTAGCACAGATACGCAGTATTTT. This gives the protein CASSETPSTDTQYF.

V is TRBV5-1 and J is TRBJ1-3; no definite D call. In germline, CDR1 is SGHRS, CDR2 YFSETQ. The V end lost 5 bases, the J end lost 2 bases, and 11 bases lay between the germline ends. CDR3 length: 14 amino acids. The CDR3 nucleotides read TGCGCCAGCAGTGAAGGGAGGGCTGGAAACACCATATATTTT. It codes for CASSEGRAGNTIYF.

J is TRBJ2-1 and V is TRBV7-2, with 8 positions matching TRBD2. V was clipped by 6 bases and J by 2 bases; unmatched bases: 9. The CDR3 sequence is 16 residues long. The germline V gene encodes CDR1 SGHTA and CDR2 FQGNSA. CDR3 nucleotides: TGTGCCAGCAGGTCGGGGGGGTCAGCTCCCTACAATGAGCAGTTCTTC. This sequence encodes CASRSGGSAPYNEQFF.